The entry that follows covers one TCR beta chain sequence. The PCR had 60 Vbeta and 13 Jbeta primers. Some clones are missing from TCRdb's copy, which holds only in-frame ones; the method was immunoSEQ multiplex PCR. The profile shows 150,000 or so clones, approximately 72% of them singletons. The CDR3 sequence is 15 residues long. The trim removed 0 bases at V and 5 bases at J, leaving 5 bases unmatched. Germline loops: CDR1 SGHRS, CDR2 YFSETQ. The data derive from a study of cytomegalovirus exposure and HLA in healthy donors. Sequencing input: PBMCs. This clonotype was sampled from a human donor in good health. The chain recombines TRBV5-1 with TRBJ2-3; 8 bases line up with TRBD2. Written as DNA, the CDR3 is TGCGCCAGCAGCTTGGGATTCGGGGGGGTAGATACGCAGTATTTT. Encoded protein: CASSLGFGGVDTQYF.